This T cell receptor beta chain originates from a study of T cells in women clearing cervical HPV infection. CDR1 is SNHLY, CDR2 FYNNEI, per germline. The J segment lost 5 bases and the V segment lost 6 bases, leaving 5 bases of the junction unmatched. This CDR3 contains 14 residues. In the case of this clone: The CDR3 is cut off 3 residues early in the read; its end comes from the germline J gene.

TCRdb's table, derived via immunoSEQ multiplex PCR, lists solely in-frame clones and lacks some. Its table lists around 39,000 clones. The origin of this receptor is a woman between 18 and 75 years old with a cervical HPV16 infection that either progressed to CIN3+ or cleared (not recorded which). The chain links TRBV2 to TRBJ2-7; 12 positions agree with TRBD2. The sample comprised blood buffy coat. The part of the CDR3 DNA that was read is TGTGCCAGCAGCTTTCTAGCGGGGGGGGACGAG. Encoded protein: CASSFLAGGDE. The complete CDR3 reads CASSFLAGGDEQYF.